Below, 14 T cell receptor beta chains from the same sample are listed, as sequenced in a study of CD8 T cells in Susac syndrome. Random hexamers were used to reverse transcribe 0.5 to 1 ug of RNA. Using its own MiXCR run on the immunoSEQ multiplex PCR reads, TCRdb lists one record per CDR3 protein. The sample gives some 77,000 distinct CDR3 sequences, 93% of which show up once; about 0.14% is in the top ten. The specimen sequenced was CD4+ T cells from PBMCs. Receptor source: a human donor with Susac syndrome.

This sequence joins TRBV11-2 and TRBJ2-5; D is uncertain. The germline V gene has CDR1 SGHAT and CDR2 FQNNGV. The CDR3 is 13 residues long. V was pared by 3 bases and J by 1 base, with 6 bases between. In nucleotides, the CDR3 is TGTGCCAGCAGCTTTGTTGTCCAAGAGACCCAGTACTTC. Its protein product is CASSFVVQETQYF.

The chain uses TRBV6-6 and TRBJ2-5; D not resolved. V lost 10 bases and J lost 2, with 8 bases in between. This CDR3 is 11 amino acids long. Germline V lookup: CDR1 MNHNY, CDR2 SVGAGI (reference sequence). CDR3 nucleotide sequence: TGTGCCACCGCAGGACAAGAGACCCAGTACTTC. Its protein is CATAGQETQYF.

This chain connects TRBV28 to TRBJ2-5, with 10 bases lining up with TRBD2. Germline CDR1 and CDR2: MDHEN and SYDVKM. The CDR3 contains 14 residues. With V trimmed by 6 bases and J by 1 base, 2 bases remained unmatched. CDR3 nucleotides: TGTGCCAGCAGAGCGGGGGGGACCCAAGAGACCCAGTACTTC. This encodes CASRAGGTQETQYF.

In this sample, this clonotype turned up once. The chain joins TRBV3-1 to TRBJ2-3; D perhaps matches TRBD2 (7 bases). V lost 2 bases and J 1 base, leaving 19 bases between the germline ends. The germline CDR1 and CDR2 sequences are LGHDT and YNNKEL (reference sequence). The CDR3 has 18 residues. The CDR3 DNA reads TGTGCCAGCAGCCAAACTATCGGGCGGGGGCCCTGCACAGATACGCAGTATTTT. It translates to CASSQTIGRGPCTDTQYF.

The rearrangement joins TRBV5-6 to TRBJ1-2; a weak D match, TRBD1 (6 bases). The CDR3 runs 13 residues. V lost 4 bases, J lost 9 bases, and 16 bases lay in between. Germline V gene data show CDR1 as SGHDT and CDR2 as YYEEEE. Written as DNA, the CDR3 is TGTGCCAGCAGCGAGGGGGTTCCCTTTCGCTACACCTTC. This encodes CASSEGVPFRYTF.

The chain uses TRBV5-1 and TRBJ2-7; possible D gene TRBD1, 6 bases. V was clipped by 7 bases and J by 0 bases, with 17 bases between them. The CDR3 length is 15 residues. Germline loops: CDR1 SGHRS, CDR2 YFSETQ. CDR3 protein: CASGTDSAFSYEQYF. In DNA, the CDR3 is TGCGCCAGCGGGACGGACAGCGCGTTCTCCTACGAGCAGTACTTC. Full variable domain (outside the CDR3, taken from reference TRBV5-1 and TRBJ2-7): KAGVTQTPRYLIKTRGQQVTLSCSPISGHRSVSWYQQTPGQGLQFLFEYFSETQRNKGNFPGRFSGRQFSNSRSEMNVSTLELGDSALYLCASGTDSAFSYEQYFGPGTRLTVT.

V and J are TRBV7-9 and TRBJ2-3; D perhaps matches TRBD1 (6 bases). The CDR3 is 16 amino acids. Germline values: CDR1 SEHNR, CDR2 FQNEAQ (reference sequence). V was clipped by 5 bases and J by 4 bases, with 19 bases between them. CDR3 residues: CASSPRSPRGSDTQYF. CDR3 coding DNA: TGTGCCAGCAGCCCCCGTAGCCCAAGGGGGTCAGATACGCAGTATTTT.

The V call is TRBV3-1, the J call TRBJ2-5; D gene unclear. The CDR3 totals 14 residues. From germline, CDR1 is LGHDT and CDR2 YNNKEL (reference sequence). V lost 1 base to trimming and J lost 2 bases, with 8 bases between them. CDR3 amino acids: CASSQGPIQETQYF. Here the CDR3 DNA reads TGTGCCAGCAGCCAAGGACCTATTCAAGAGACCCAGTACTTC.

CDR3 residues: CASSLEAGTGRDNSPLHF. CDR3 bases: TGTGCCAGCAGCTTAGAGGCTGGGACAGGGCGGGATAATTCACCCCTCCACTTT. The V and J genes are TRBV7-2 and TRBJ1-6, with 9 bases identical to TRBD1. The CDR3 has 18 amino acids. Germline V gene data show CDR1 as SGHTA and CDR2 as FQGNSA. The trim removed 1 base at V and 5 bases at J, leaving 9 bases unmatched.

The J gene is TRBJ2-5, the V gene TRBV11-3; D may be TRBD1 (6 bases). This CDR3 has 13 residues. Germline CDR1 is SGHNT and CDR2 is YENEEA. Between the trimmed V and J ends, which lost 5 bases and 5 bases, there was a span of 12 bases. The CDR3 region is CASSIRGRETQYF. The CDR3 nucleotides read TGTGCCAGCAGCATCAGGGGACGGGAGACCCAGTACTTC.

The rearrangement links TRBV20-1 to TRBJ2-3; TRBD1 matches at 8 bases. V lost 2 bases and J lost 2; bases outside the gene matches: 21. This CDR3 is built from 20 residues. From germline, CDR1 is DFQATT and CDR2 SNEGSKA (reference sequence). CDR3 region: CSARNDYSKAGDRLTDTQYF. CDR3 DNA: TGCAGTGCTAGAAACGACTACTCCAAGGCCGGGGACAGGCTCACAGATACGCAGTATTTT.

CDR3 in DNA: TGTGCCTGGAGTAGGCTGGCGGGAACGAATTCACCCCTCCACTTT. Amino acid sequence: CAWSRLAGTNSPLHF. The chain employs TRBV30 and TRBJ1-6; the D is unclear. Deletions cut 2 bases from V and 7 bases from J, with 15 bases between. CDR1 is GTSNPN, CDR2 SVGIG, per germline (reference sequence). The CDR3 is 15 amino acids.

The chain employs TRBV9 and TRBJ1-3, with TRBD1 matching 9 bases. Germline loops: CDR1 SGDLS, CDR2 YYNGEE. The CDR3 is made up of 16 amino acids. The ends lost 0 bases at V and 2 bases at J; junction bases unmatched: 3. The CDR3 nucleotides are TGTGCCAGCAGCGTAGACAGGGGGCGCGCTGGAAACACCATATATTTT. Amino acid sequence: CASSVDRGRAGNTIYF.

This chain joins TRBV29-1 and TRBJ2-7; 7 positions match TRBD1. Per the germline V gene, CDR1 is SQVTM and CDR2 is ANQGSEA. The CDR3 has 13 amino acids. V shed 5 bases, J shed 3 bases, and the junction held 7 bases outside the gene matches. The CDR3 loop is CSVSKGGIYEQYF. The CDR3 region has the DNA TGCAGCGTTTCAAAAGGGGGCATCTACGAGCAGTACTTC.